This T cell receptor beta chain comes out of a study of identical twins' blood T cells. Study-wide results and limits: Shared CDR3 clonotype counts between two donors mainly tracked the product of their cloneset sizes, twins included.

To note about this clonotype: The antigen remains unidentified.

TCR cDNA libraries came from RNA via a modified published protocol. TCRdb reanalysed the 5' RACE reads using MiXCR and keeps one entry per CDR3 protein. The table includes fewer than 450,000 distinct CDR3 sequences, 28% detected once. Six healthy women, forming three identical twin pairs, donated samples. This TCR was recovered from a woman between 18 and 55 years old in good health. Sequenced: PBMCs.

The CDR3 is CASSLARYTYGYTF. In nucleotides, the CDR3 is TGTGCCAGCAGCTTGGCCCGGTATACCTATGGCTACACCTTC. J is TRBJ1-2 and V is TRBV5-6; no clear D. The CDR3 has 14 amino acids. Germline CDR1 reads SGHDT; CDR2 reads YYEEEE. Trimming removed 0 bases from V and 4 bases from J, with 10 bases in between.